Given below is one TCR beta chain in context. The data derive from a study of T cells in localized non-small cell lung cancer. The assay was immunoSEQ multiplex PCR, and TCRdb's table has in-frame clones only and misses some. The sample holds some 72,000 clones, approximately 84% seen once. V was pared by 3 bases and J by 8 bases, with 7 bases between. The CDR3 consists of 12 residues. Per the germline V gene, CDR1 is SGHVS and CDR2 is FQNEAQ. The source material was peripheral blood, sampled before any cancer treatment. The V and J genes are TRBV7-8 and TRBJ1-4; TRBD1 is a possible D gene (6 bases). This receptor was taken from a man aged 40-75 years with stage I lung adenocarcinoma. CDR3 protein: CASSFGQEKLFF. The CDR3 DNA follows: TGTGCCAGCAGCTTTGGACAGGAAAAACTGTTTTTT.